This paragraph covers one T cell receptor (beta chain) sequence. With 0 bases clipped from V and 1 base from J, the junction kept 8 bases outside the gene matches. The germline V gene has CDR1 MNHEY and CDR2 SMNVEV (reference sequence). The CDR3 loop spans 19 amino acids. Original analysis: Amplified reference gene primers provided the basis for estimating nucleated cell counts. Here immunoSEQ multiplex PCR was the method, and the copy in TCRdb shows in-frame clones only, minus some. V, J and clone size are taken as reported in that table, and D and trimming were inferred from the DNA itself. The sample consists of approximately 200,000 clones, roughly four fifths of them appearing once. The sample belongs to a study of blood T cell repertoires in COVID-19. Looking at the study overall: Italy, Spain and the United States were the sources of the convalescent and acute COVID-19 samples. T cells, B-cell-depleted T cells, or PBMCs provided the cDNA or gDNA that served as material.

The specimen sequenced was peripheral blood. J is TRBJ2-3 and V is TRBV27; 12 bases line up with TRBD2. This TCR derives from a woman in her forties or fifties with acute or convalescent COVID-19. CDR3 protein: CASSLSGLAGGARTDTQYF. The DNA of the CDR3 is TGTGCCAGCAGTTTATCAGGTCTAGCGGGGGGGGCCCGCACAGATACGCAGTATTTT.